This T cell receptor (beta chain) was observed in a study of CD8 T cells in Susac syndrome (dated by TCRdb to about 2019). Regarding the study in general: Repertoire sequencing was used to test whether CD8+ T cell activation and differentiation in Susac syndrome was antigen driven. CD8+ T cell repertoire clonality was compared between approximately 12 healthy donors, approximately 14 Susac syndrome patients and 15 multiple sclerosis patients. Results the study describes overall, beyond this receptor: The study acknowledged that relatively few individuals were included in the TCR sequencing and HLA analysis.

High-throughput TCR beta sequencing profiled peripheral blood CD8+ and CD4+ T cells from healthy donors, Susac syndrome patients and multiple sclerosis patients. Treatment-naive patients with stable or active relapsing-remitting disease fulfilling revised McDonald criteria were used as multiple sclerosis controls. Bulk CD8+ and CD4+ T cells were purified by magnetic negative isolation, whereas CD8+ TEMRA cells were enriched by FACS. Blood was drawn into EDTA tubes, processed within 24 hours, and PBMCs were isolated by density gradient centrifugation. PBMCs intended for TCR sequencing were cryopreserved in liquid nitrogen and thawed later in a water bath at 37 degrees C. A purity of at least 90% was achieved for sorted or isolated CD4+, CD8+ and CD8+ TEMRA cells. V is trimmed back by 4 bases and J by 7 bases, and the junction contains 8 bases that no gene match accounts for. CDR1 and CDR2 (MNHEY, SVGAGI) derive from the germline V gene. From the cysteine up to the phenylalanine, the CDR3 has a length of 15 residues. The only DNA kept is the CDR3, 45 bases in frame from the first base.

Turning to this clonotype: This clone's antigen is unknown. No base-level quality is on record; no much larger clone is a single base apart.

RNA was extracted using the RNeasy kit, and about 0.45 to 1 ug of the RNA was reverse transcribed with random hexamers. TCR beta CDR3 regions were amplified with the immunoSEQ multiplex PCR assay covering 54 Vbeta and 13 Jbeta segments. Bias from PCR amplification was corrected by using a synthetic template baseline for primer optimization and for computational correction. The original pipeline was this. Reads were annotated to V, D and J genes per IMGT and analyzed with immunoSEQ Analyzer, keeping only productive sequences. To calculate clonality, Shannon entropy was normalized by log2 of the number of productive unique sequences and then subtracted from one. For each patient and control, public and private clones were evaluated among the 100 most prevalent clones. Clones were defined as Susac-specific when absent from the healthy and MS cohorts, from about 1,100 published viral clones and from other ImmuneACCESS disease sequences. TCRdb reanalyzed the raw reads on its own, using fastp at Q25 for trimming and MiXCR for clone calling, and kept in-frame beta chains. A single entry per CDR3 protein holds the most common genes and DNA from its merged rows. None of the V and J calls come from the authors' own analysis; TCRdb made them. The sample table lists roughly 400,000 distinct CDR3 sequences, 85% to 90% of them with a count of one. Roughly 0.1% of the sample comes from the top ten.

This clonotype originated in a human donor with multiple sclerosis. The rearranged chain carries TRBV6-5 and TRBJ1-5; a stretch of 9 junction bases matches TRBD1. The sequenced sample was CD8+ T cells from PBMCs. CDR3 protein: CASSWTGAEGQPQHF. The nucleotide sequence is given as TGTGCCAGCAGTTGGACAGGGGCTGAAGGCCAGCCCCAGCATTTT.